This note documents a single TCR beta chain sequence. Its antigen remains unidentified. V was shortened by 5 bases and J by 0 bases, with 14 bases between the two germline ends. Germline values: CDR1 SGHKS, CDR2 YYEKEE (reference sequence). The CDR3 totals 15 residues. The entry originates in a study of T cell responses to AZD1222 COVID-19 vaccine. The study, taken as a whole, reports: Clonal diversity was possibly underestimated, and the donors were mostly white British, with more females. Baseline serostatus was positive in only a handful of AZD1222 recipients. The span of vaccine-associated CD4 TCRs extended across spike, with dominance at 160-218 and 743-854.

Measured with immunoSEQ multiplex PCR; TCRdb has only the in-frame clones, and not every one. The repertoire holds about 150,000 clones, with 88% as singletons. The sequences come from peripheral blood, collected on day 0 of AZD1222 vaccination. The TCR was taken from an adult in good health. The rearrangement uses TRBV5-5 and TRBJ1-1; D gene unclear. Here the CDR3 reads CASSFQPTVNTEAFF. The CDR3 DNA is TGTGCCAGCAGTTTCCAGCCGACGGTGAACACTGAAGCTTTCTTT. Drawing the rest from reference TRBV5-5 and TRBJ1-1, the complete variable domain is DAGVTQSPTHLIKTRGQQVTLRCSPISGHKSVSWYQQVLGQGPQFIFQYYEKEERGRGNFPDRFSARQFPNYSSELNVNALLLGDSALYLCASSFQPTVNTEAFFGQGTRLTVV.